This T cell receptor beta chain was identified during a study of regulatory and conventional T cells in RAG deficiency. Study-wide results and caveats: Omenn CD25-high CD127-low cells may be activated cells, not true Tregs. In Omenn syndrome, Treg and Tconv repertoires overlapped >75%. Shannon entropy was markedly lower and Simpson indices higher in RAG-deficient patients than control T-cell subsets.

Profiled with immunoSEQ multiplex PCR; TCRdb holds only in-frame clones, not every one. The top ten hold approximately 5.4% of the sample, which has 25,000 to 35,000 clones, approximately 90% seen once. This clone was seen only once. Its antigen remains unidentified. V shed 3 bases, J shed 4 bases, and the junction held 4 bases outside the gene matches. The germline V gene encodes CDR1 MNHNY and CDR2 SVGAGI (reference sequence). The CDR3 is 15 residues long. This sample also belongs to another study, concerning regulatory T cells. From that report: The primer mix had 52 TRBV and 13 TRBJ primers. In patients, unique TRB V-J pairs were restricted and V/J usage skewed, especially in Tregs.

V usage is TRBV6-6 and J usage is TRBJ2-2; 8 nucleotides agree with TRBD2. This receptor was taken from a human donor in good health. The sample taken for sequencing was CD8+ T cells sorted from blood. CDR3 sequence: CASSYRREGTGELFF. CDR3 nucleotide sequence: TGTGCCAGCAGTTATCGCCGGGAGGGCACCGGGGAGCTGTTTTTT.